The 20 T cell receptor beta chains below come from one sample, sequenced in a study of blood T cell repertoires in COVID-19. Using immunoSEQ multiplex PCR, the repertoire was profiled, and TCRdb retains in-frame clones only, with some absent. In the table there are 100,000 to 150,000 clones, over 80% of which are singletons. Sequenced input: peripheral blood. These receptor sequences come from a man aged 60 to 69 with acute or convalescent COVID-19.

This sequence joins TRBV19 and TRBJ2-7; weak D call: TRBD2 (6 bases). V was trimmed by 2 bases and J by 4 bases, leaving 12 bases between them. The CDR3 has 14 residues. Germline V gene data show CDR1 as LNHDA and CDR2 as SQIVND (reference sequence). CDR3 DNA: TGTGCCAGTAGTATAACGGGGGTGTGGTACGAGCAGTACTTC. It translates to CASSITGVWYEQYF.

The rearrangement uses TRBV15 and TRBJ2-3; 10 nucleotides match TRBD1. The trim removed 0 bases at V and 5 bases at J, leaving 5 bases unmatched. CDR1 is LNHNV and CDR2 is YYDKDF in the germline V gene (reference sequence). The CDR3 extends over 16 amino acids. The CDR3 region is CATSRDRGTGEDTQYF. CDR3 DNA: TGTGCCACCAGCAGAGATCGAGGGACAGGGGAAGATACGCAGTATTTT.

The V call is TRBV6-5, the J call TRBJ1-1; 9 bases line up with TRBD1. Germline CDR1 reads MNHEY; CDR2 reads SVGAGI. J was trimmed by 5 bases and V by 6 bases; bases with no gene match: 7. CDR3 length equals 14 residues. DNA of the CDR3: TGTGCCAGCAGAGCCGACAGGGGGAGGACTGAAGCTTTCTTT. Its protein product is CASRADRGRTEAFF.

This rearrangement joins TRBV14 to TRBJ1-4; D is undetermined. CDR1 and CDR2 (germline): SGHDN, FVKESK. This CDR3 is 16 amino acids long. V lost 4 bases, J lost 4 bases, and 16 bases lay in between. The CDR3 nucleotides are TGTGCCAGCAGCCGAGGATTAAGTGGCAGTAATGAAAAACTGTTTTTT. It specifies CASSRGLSGSNEKLFF.

V usage is TRBV20-1 and J usage is TRBJ1-2, with a weak D call TRBD1 (6 bases). The CDR3 contains 11 residues. Germline V CDR1 and CDR2: DFQATT, SNEGSKA (reference sequence). V was cut by 0 bases and J by 12 bases, with 11 bases left in between. In nucleotides, the CDR3 is TGCAGTGCTAGAGATGCGGGGGCGGACACCTTC. Protein product: CSARDAGADTF.

The chain couples TRBV28 to TRBJ1-4; D is ambiguous. Germline CDR1 MDHEN, CDR2 SYDVKM. V was cut by 7 bases and J by 7 bases, with 13 bases left in between. The CDR3 extends over 13 amino acids. The CDR3 sequence: CASTYNPGEKLFF. The CDR3 coding sequence is TGTGCCAGCACCTATAACCCCGGTGAAAAACTGTTTTTT.

The V and J genes are TRBV5-4 and TRBJ2-7, with 9 bases fitting TRBD1. Trimming at V came to 7 bases and at J to 6 bases, leaving 5 bases not matched to a gene. The CDR3 has 12 residues. The V gene's germline CDR1 is SGHNT and CDR2 YYREEE (reference sequence). The CDR3 protein is CASGDREVEQYF. For the CDR3, the DNA is TGTGCCAGCGGGGACAGGGAGGTCGAGCAGTACTTC.

CDR3 amino acids: CASRGQQMNTEAFF. CDR3 coding DNA: TGTGCCAGCAGGGGACAGCAAATGAACACTGAAGCTTTCTTT. The chain carries TRBV6-5 and TRBJ1-1, with 7 bases aligning to TRBD1. The CDR3 sequence is 14 residues long. Germline lookup yields CDR1 MNHEY and CDR2 SVGAGI. V lost 6 bases, J lost 0 bases, and 4 bases stayed unmatched.

The rearrangement uses TRBV7-3 and TRBJ2-3, with 7 bases matching TRBD1. Trimming cost V 4 bases and J 2 bases; bases outside gene matches: 3. Looked up from germline, CDR1 is SGHTA and CDR2 is FQGTGA. The CDR3 sequence is 14 residues long. The CDR3 sequence: CASSWDSFTDTQYF. As DNA, the CDR3 is TGTGCCAGCAGCTGGGACAGCTTCACAGATACGCAGTATTTT.

V usage is TRBV19 and J usage is TRBJ1-1, with 7 positions matching TRBD1. Germline loops: CDR1 LNHDA, CDR2 SQIVND (reference sequence). The CDR3 runs to 13 residues. V lost 7 bases to trimming and J lost 0 bases; unmatched junction nucleotides: 2. The CDR3 spells CASMGTVNTEAFF. The CDR3, as DNA: TGTGCCAGTATGGGGACAGTGAACACTGAAGCTTTCTTT.

This clone was recorded a few times. The V and J genes are TRBV7-9 and TRBJ2-6; D is perhaps TRBD1 (5 bases). Trimming removed 5 bases from V and 0 bases from J, with 17 bases in between. The CDR3 has 18 amino acids. Germline V CDR1 and CDR2: SEHNR, FQNEAQ (reference sequence). This CDR3 is CASSTQAWYRSGANVLTF. The CDR3 nucleotides read TGTGCCAGCAGCACACAGGCATGGTATCGCTCTGGGGCCAACGTCCTGACTTTC. The entire variable domain, with the rest obtained from reference TRBV7-9 and TRBJ2-6, is as follows: DTGVSQNPRHKITKRGQNVTFRCDPISEHNRLYWYRQTLGQGPEFLTYFQNEAQLEKSRLLSDRFSAERPKGSFSTLEIQRTEQGDSAMYLCASSTQAWYRSGANVLTFGAGSRLTVL.

The gene calls are TRBV27 and TRBJ1-6; weak D call: TRBD1 (5 bases). The CDR3 is 14 residues long. Germline V gives CDR1 MNHEY, CDR2 SMNVEV (reference sequence). V was pared by 2 bases and J by 10 bases, with 12 bases between. CDR3 bases: TGTGCCAGCAGTTTACAGGGCAATGCATCACCCCTCCACTTT. This gives the protein CASSLQGNASPLHF.

The V call is TRBV20-1, the J call TRBJ2-1; 12 bases match TRBD2. The CDR3 covers 17 residues. Per the germline V gene, CDR1 is DFQATT and CDR2 is SNEGSKA (reference sequence). Trimming cost V 3 bases and J 9 bases; bases outside gene matches: 15. The CDR3 nucleotides read TGCAGTGCTAGTTCGGCTAGCGGGAGGGCGAGGGTGGGTGAGCAGTTCTTC. This translates into CSASSASGRARVGEQFF.

V and J are TRBV9 and TRBJ1-1, with 7 bases fitting TRBD1. There are 15 residues in the CDR3. The germline CDR1 and CDR2 sequences are SGDLS and YYNGEE. Trimming removed 0 bases from V and 2 bases from J; junction bases left unmatched: 4. The CDR3 reads CASSVGGQPNTEAFF. The CDR3 DNA reads TGTGCCAGCAGCGTAGGGGGACAGCCCAACACTGAAGCTTTCTTT. Full variable domain (rest looked up from reference TRBV9 and TRBJ1-1): DSGVTQTPKHLITATGQRVTLRCSPRSGDLSVYWYQQSLDQGLQFLIQYYNGEERAKGNILERFSAQQFPDLHSELNLSSLELGDSALYFCASSVGGQPNTEAFFGQGTRLTVV.

The chain recombines TRBV18 with TRBJ2-3; 7 bases fit TRBD2. Trimming took 4 bases from V and 4 from J; bases not matched to a gene: 5. Germline V gene lookup returns CDR1 KGHSH and CDR2 LQKENI. CDR3 length: 14 amino acids. The CDR3 bases are TGTGCCAGCTCACAGGGCGGGAGCTCAGATACGCAGTATTTT. It translates to CASSQGGSSDTQYF. The whole variable domain, filled in from reference TRBV18 and TRBJ2-3, reads NAGVMQNPRHLVRRRGQEARLRCSPMKGHSHVYWYRQLPEEGLKFMVYLQKENIIDESGMPKERFSAEFPKEGPSILRIQQVVRGDSAAYFCASSQGGSSDTQYFGPGTRLTVL.

This clone appeared once. The chain uses TRBV2 and TRBJ2-6, with D possibly matching TRBD2 (6 bases). Looked up from germline, CDR1 is SNHLY and CDR2 is FYNNEI. The CDR3 contains 19 residues. V was cut by 2 bases and J by 0 bases, with 17 bases left in between. Written as DNA, the CDR3 is TGTGCCAGCAGTGAAAGAGGGTCGAGGAGGGTCTCTGGGGCCAACGTCCTGACTTTC. This translates into CASSERGSRRVSGANVLTF.

This clone came up once. The V gene is TRBV5-1, the J gene TRBJ1-3; no definite D call. The CDR3 is made up of 16 amino acids. Germline CDR1 and CDR2: SGHRS and YFSETQ. V was clipped by 4 bases and J by 0 bases, with 14 bases between them. CDR3 sequence: CASSRGPSDSGNTIYF. CDR3 bases: TGCGCCAGCAGCAGAGGGCCCTCGGACTCTGGAAACACCATATATTTT. The full variable domain, completed using reference TRBV5-1 and TRBJ1-3, is KAGVTQTPRYLIKTRGQQVTLSCSPISGHRSVSWYQQTPGQGLQFLFEYFSETQRNKGNFPGRFSGRQFSNSRSEMNVSTLELGDSALYLCASSRGPSDSGNTIYFGEGSWLTVV.

V and J are TRBV9 and TRBJ1-5; 10 bases agree with TRBD1. The CDR3 is 16 residues long. Germline loops: CDR1 SGDLS, CDR2 YYNGEE. The J segment lost 6 bases and the V segment lost 4 bases, leaving 10 bases of the junction unmatched. The DNA for the CDR3 is TGTGCCAGCAGCCTTGACTCCGGGACAGGGGTTCAGCCCCAGCATTTT. Amino acid sequence: CASSLDSGTGVQPQHF.

The chain has TRBV6-5 and TRBJ2-1; D uncertain. The CDR3 extends over 12 amino acids. Germline values: CDR1 MNHEY, CDR2 SVGAGI. V was shortened by 0 bases and J by 7 bases, with 4 bases between the two germline ends. The CDR3 nucleotides read TGTGCCAGCAGTTACTCCTTAAATGAGCAGTTCTTC. Residues: CASSYSLNEQFF.

The chain employs TRBV7-9 and TRBJ1-2; 7 positions agree with TRBD1. J gave up 7 bases and V 2 bases, and 13 bases lay outside the gene matches. This CDR3 has 16 residues. Germline CDR1 SEHNR, CDR2 FQNEAQ (reference sequence). CDR3 sequence (DNA): TGTGCCAGCAGCTTATGGCGACAGGGAACGGGGTCTGGCTACACCTTC. Translated: CASSLWRQGTGSGYTF.